This is a list of T cell receptor beta chains from one sample in a study of cytomegalovirus exposure and HLA in healthy donors. Profiling relied on immunoSEQ multiplex PCR, and the TCRdb table lists in-frame clones only, not all of them. Here the sample spans 100,000 to 150,000 clones, approximately 77% being singletons. Input material: PBMCs. Receptors originate from a woman in her thirties or forties in good health and CMV-seronegative. Both conserved end residues are part of each CDR3. D genes are given only for firm matches. Clone size is not always given. Where it is, it says once, few, many or a class for expanded clones.

V,J,D,size,CDR3,DNA
TRBV7-2,TRBJ1-6,.,.,CASSSQQGGMTLHF,TGTGCCAGCAGCTCCCAACAGGGAGGGATGACCCTCCACTTT
TRBV7-8,TRBJ2-5,.,.,CASSLDRESPETQYF,TGTGCCAGCAGCTTAGATCGGGAATCCCCAGAGACCCAGTACTTC
TRBV4-2,TRBJ2-1,TRBD2,.,CASSQGQAGGNEQFF,TGTGCCAGCAGCCAAGGTCAAGCGGGGGGCAATGAGCAGTTCTTC
TRBV7-2,TRBJ1-1,.,.,CASSFEQGNTEAFF,TGTGCCAGCAGCTTCGAACAGGGTAACACTGAAGCTTTCTTT
TRBV7-9,TRBJ2-1,.,.,CASRPSEQGRWEQFF,TGTGCCAGCAGACCCTCCGAACAGGGCAGGTGGGAGCAGTTCTTC
TRBV6-1,TRBJ1-4,.,.,CASKVRGLEKLFF,TGTGCCAGCAAGGTCAGGGGCCTTGAAAAACTGTTTTTT
TRBV2,TRBJ1-6,TRBD1,.,CASRAQGQAGRALHF,TGTGCCAGCAGGGCCCAGGGACAGGCGGGTAGGGCCCTCCACTTT
TRBV4-1,TRBJ1-5,TRBD1,.,CASRHEQGARGNQPQHF,TGCGCCAGCAGACATGAACAGGGGGCTCGCGGCAATCAGCCCCAGCATTTT
TRBV6-5,TRBJ2-1,.,.,CASSYSARGYNEQFF,TGTGCCAGCAGTTACTCGGCCCGAGGGTACAATGAGCAGTTCTTC
TRBV2,TRBJ2-3,.,.,CASIAMDTQYF,TGTGCCAGCATAGCGATGGATACGCAGTATTTT
TRBV5-1,TRBJ1-1,.,.,CASSLGPGGNTEAFF,TGCGCCAGCAGCTTGGGTCCTGGAGGAAACACTGAAGCTTTCTTT
TRBV4-3,TRBJ1-2,.,.,CASSQGGGNLYGYTF,TGCGCCAGCAGCCAAGGGGGGGGAAATCTCTATGGCTACACCTTC
TRBV6-5,TRBJ1-1,.,.,CASRNGGREAFF,TGTGCCAGCAGGAACGGGGGGCGTGAAGCTTTCTTT
TRBV7-6,TRBJ1-4,TRBD1,.,CASSRTGGNSKLFF,TGTGCCAGCAGTCGGACAGGCGGAAATTCTAAACTGTTTTTT
TRBV18,TRBJ1-1,.,once,CASSPQMRRNALNTEAFF,TGTGCCAGCTCACCCCAAATGAGGAGAAACGCCCTGAACACTGAAGCTTTCTTT
TRBV2,TRBJ2-5,.,few,CASSLSHSQETQYF,TGTGCCAGCAGTCTCTCCCACAGCCAAGAGACCCAGTACTTC
TRBV19,TRBJ1-5,TRBD1,.,CASSGAGGLRSNQPQHF,TGTGCCAGTAGTGGGGCAGGGGGCTTGAGGAGCAATCAGCCCCAGCATTTT
TRBV6-1,TRBJ2-7,.,.,CASSEARGTYEQYF,TGTGCCAGCAGTGAAGCGAGGGGGACCTACGAGCAGTACTTC
TRBV27,TRBJ1-5,TRBD1,.,CASRAGTGNQPQHF,TGTGCCAGCAGGGCCGGGACAGGCAATCAGCCCCAGCATTTT
TRBV7-9,TRBJ1-2,.,.,CASSLWASYGYTF,TGTGCCAGCAGCTTATGGGCCTCGTATGGCTACACCTTC
TRBV28,TRBJ2-7,.,.,CASSLLADYEQYF,TGTGCCAGCAGTTTATTGGCAGACTACGAGCAGTACTTC
TRBV19,TRBJ1-2,TRBD1,.,CASSIGTGGGYGYTF,TGTGCCAGTAGTATCGGGACAGGGGGCGGCTATGGCTACACCTTC
TRBV19,TRBJ1-2,TRBD1,.,CASSITGTGPYGYTF,TGTGCCAGTAGTATTACCGGGACAGGGCCCTATGGCTACACCTTC
TRBV28,TRBJ2-3,.,.,CASIRGDTQYF,TGTGCCAGCATCCGAGGGGATACGCAGTATTTT
TRBV28,TRBJ1-2,TRBD1,.,CASSLQQGGYGYTF,TGTGCCAGCAGTTTACAACAGGGGGGGTATGGCTACACCTTC
TRBV9,TRBJ2-2,.,.,CASTSTTTGELFF,TGTGCCAGCACCTCGACAACAACCGGGGAGCTGTTTTTT
TRBV27,TRBJ2-3,TRBD2,.,CASSSRLAGSTDTQYF,TGTGCCAGCAGTTCACGCCTAGCGGGGAGCACAGATACGCAGTATTTT
TRBV5-1,TRBJ2-5,.,.,CASSLGGGETQYF,TGCGCCAGCAGCTTGGGCGGAGGAGAGACCCAGTACTTC
TRBV6-6,TRBJ2-7,TRBD1,.,CASSQGAEQYF,TGTGCCAGCAGTCAGGGGGCCGAGCAGTACTTC
TRBV19,TRBJ1-4,.,.,CASSMSDSPEKLFF,TGTGCCAGTAGTATGTCGGACAGCCCCGAAAAACTGTTTTTT
TRBV29-1,TRBJ2-3,TRBD2,.,CSVPSPTSGGTDTQYF,TGCAGCGTCCCCTCCCCTACTAGCGGGGGGACAGATACGCAGTATTTT
TRBV28,TRBJ2-2,.,.,CASSFLGTTGTGELFF,TGTGCCAGCAGTTTTTTGGGGACAACGGGTACCGGGGAGCTGTTTTTT
TRBV4-1,TRBJ2-6,TRBD1,.,CASSPRGLGGANVLTF,TGCGCCAGCAGTCCCAGGGGGCTTGGGGGGGCCAACGTCCTGACTTTC
TRBV5-1,TRBJ1-2,.,.,CASSLGGGLWSYTF,TGCGCCAGCAGCTTGGGGGGGGGTCTTTGGAGCTACACCTTC
TRBV7-6,TRBJ2-7,.,.,CASSLAGPSYEQYF,TGTGCCAGCAGCTTAGCGGGGCCCTCCTACGAGCAGTACTTC
TRBV4-2,TRBJ2-3,.,.,CASSQGLRGTSSTDTQYF,TGTGCCAGCAGCCAAGGCCTTAGGGGGACCTCTAGCACAGATACGCAGTATTTT
TRBV7-2,TRBJ2-7,TRBD1,.,CASRSTGGWPGSYEQYF,TGTGCCAGCAGATCGACAGGGGGATGGCCGGGCTCCTACGAGCAGTACTTC
TRBV7-2,TRBJ2-1,.,once,CASSLVGTANNEQFF,TGTGCCAGCAGCTTAGTGGGGACTGCTAACAATGAGCAGTTCTTC
TRBV7-2,TRBJ1-4,TRBD1,.,CASSRDRASEKLFF,TGTGCCAGCAGCCGGGACAGGGCCAGTGAAAAACTGTTTTTT
TRBV30,TRBJ2-2,.,.,CAWNRASNTGELFF,TGTGCCTGGAACAGGGCGTCCAACACCGGGGAGCTGTTTTTT
TRBV10-1,TRBJ2-7,TRBD1,.,CASSPNSGTGYEQYF,TGCGCCAGCAGTCCCAATTCCGGGACAGGATACGAGCAGTACTTC
TRBV30,TRBJ1-3,.,.,CAWSFTGNTIYF,TGTGCCTGGAGTTTCACGGGGAACACCATATATTTT
TRBV30,TRBJ2-1,TRBD2,.,CAWSVRGLVGRNEQFF,TGTGCCTGGAGTGTCCGGGGACTAGTGGGGAGAAATGAGCAGTTCTTC
TRBV7-9,TRBJ2-2,.,.,CASSRDILTGELFF,TGTGCCAGCAGCCGGGATATACTCACCGGGGAGCTGTTTTTT
TRBV11-1,TRBJ2-7,TRBD1,.,CASSWTDRGNYEQYF,TGTGCCAGCAGCTGGACGGACAGGGGGAACTACGAGCAGTACTTC
TRBV10-3,TRBJ2-1,.,once,CAISSGGSYNEQFF,TGTGCCATCAGTAGCGGCGGCTCCTACAATGAGCAGTTCTTC
TRBV28,TRBJ2-3,.,.,CASSITDTQYF,TGTGCCAGCAGTATAACAGATACGCAGTATTTT
TRBV19,TRBJ1-2,.,.,CASSRSNYGYTF,TGTGCCAGTAGTCGGTCTAACTATGGCTACACCTTC
TRBV6-5,TRBJ2-7,TRBD2,.,CASSYSRGGSYEQYF,TGTGCCAGCAGTTACTCGCGGGGGGGATCCTACGAGCAGTACTTC